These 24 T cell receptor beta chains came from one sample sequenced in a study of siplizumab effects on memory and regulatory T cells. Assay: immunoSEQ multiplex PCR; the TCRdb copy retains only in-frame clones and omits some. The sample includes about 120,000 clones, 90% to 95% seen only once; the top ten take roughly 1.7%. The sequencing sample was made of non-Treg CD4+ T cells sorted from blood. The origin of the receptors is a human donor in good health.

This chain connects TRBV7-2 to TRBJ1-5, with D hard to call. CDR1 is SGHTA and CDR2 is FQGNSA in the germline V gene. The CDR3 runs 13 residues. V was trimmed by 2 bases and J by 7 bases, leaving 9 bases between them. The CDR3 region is CASSLRVEQPQHF. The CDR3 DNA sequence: TGTGCCAGCAGCTTAAGGGTGGAACAGCCCCAGCATTTT. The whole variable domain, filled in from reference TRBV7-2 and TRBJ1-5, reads GAGVSQSPSNKVTEKGKDVELRCDPISGHTALYWYRQSLGQGLEFLIYFQGNSAPDKSGLPSDRFSAERTGGSVSTLTIQRTQQEDSAVYLCASSLRVEQPQHFGDGTRLSIL.

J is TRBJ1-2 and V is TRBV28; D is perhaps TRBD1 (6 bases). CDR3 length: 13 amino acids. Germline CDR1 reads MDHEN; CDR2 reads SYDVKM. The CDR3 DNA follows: TGTGGATCGAGGGGGGCGGAGAACTATGGCTACACCTTC. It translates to CGSRGAENYGYTF.

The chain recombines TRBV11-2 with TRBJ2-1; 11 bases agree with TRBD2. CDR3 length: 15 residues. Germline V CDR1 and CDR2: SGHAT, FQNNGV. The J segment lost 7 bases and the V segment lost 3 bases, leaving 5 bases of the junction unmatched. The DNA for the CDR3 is TGTGCCAGCAGCTTTAATAGCGGGGGGGCGAATGAGCAGTTCTTC. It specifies CASSFNSGGANEQFF.

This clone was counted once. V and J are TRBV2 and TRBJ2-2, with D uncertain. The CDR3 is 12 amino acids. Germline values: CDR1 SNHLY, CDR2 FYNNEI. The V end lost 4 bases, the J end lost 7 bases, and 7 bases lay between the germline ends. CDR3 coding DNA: TGTGCCAGCAGTGGATCAGGCGGGGAGCTGTTTTTT. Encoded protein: CASSGSGGELFF.

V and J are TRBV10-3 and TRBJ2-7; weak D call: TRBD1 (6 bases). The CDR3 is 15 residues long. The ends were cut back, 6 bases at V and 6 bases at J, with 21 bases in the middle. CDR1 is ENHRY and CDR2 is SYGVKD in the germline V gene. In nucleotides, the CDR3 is TGTGCCATCAGCCGGGACACCGATCCTCGTGGCGAGCAGTACTTC. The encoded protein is CAISRDTDPRGEQYF.

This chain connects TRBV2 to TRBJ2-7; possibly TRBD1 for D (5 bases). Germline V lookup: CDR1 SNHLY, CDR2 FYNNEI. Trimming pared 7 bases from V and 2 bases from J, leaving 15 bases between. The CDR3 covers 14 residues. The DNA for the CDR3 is TGTGCCAGCACAGTGCAGGGCCCAACCTACGAGCAGTACTTC. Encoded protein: CASTVQGPTYEQYF.

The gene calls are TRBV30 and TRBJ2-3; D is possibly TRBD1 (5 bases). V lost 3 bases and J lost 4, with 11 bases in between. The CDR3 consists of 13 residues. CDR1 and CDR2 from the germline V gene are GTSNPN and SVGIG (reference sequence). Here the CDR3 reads CAWRWQGADTQYF. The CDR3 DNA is TGTGCCTGGAGGTGGCAGGGTGCAGATACGCAGTATTTT.

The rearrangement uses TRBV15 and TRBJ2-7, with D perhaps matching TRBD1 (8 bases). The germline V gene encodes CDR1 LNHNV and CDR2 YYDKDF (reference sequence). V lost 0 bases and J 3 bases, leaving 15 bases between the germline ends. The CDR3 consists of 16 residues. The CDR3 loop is CATSREAGTGRYEQYF. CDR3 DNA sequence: TGTGCCACCAGCAGAGAAGCGGGGACAGGCCGCTACGAGCAGTACTTC.

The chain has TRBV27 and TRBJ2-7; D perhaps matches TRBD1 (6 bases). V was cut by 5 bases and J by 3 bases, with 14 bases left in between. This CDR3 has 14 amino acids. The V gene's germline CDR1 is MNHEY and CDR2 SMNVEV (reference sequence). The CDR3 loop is CASSPRTESYEQYF. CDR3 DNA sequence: TGTGCCAGCAGTCCTAGGACAGAGAGCTACGAGCAGTACTTC.

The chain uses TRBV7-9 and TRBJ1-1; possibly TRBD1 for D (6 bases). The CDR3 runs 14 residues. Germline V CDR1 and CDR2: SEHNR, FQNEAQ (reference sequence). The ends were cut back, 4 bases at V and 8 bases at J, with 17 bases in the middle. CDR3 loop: CASSSATGRSEAFF. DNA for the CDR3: TGTGCCAGCAGCTCCGCCACAGGGCGTTCGGAAGCTTTCTTT.

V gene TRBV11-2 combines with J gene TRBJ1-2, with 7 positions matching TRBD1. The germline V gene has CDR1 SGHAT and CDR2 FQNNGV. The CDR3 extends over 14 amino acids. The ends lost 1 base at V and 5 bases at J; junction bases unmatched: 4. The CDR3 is CASSLGTGWYGYTF. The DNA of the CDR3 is TGTGCCAGCAGCTTAGGGACAGGATGGTATGGCTACACCTTC.

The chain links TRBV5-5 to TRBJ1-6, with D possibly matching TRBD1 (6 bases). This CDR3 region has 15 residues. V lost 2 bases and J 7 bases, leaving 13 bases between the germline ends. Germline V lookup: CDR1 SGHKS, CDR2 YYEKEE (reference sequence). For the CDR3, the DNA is TGTGCCAGCAGCTTTAACAGGGACGAGAATTCACCCCTCCACTTT. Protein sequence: CASSFNRDENSPLHF.

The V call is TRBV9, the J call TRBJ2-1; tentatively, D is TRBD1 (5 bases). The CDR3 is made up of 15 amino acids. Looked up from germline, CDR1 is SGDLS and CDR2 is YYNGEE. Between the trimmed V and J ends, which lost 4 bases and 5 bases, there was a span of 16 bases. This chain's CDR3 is CASSPRGAANNEQFF. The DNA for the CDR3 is TGTGCCAGCAGCCCGCGTGGGGCCGCTAACAATGAGCAGTTCTTC.

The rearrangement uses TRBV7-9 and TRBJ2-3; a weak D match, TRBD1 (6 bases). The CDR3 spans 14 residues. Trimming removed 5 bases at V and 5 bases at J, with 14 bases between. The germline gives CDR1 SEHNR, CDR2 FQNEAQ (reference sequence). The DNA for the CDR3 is TGTGCCAGCAGCCCCTCTACAGGGCTAGATACGCAGTATTTT. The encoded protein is CASSPSTGLDTQYF.

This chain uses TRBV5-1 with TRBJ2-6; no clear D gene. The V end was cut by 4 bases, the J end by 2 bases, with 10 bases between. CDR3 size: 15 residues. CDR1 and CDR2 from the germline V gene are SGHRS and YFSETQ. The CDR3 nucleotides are TGCGCCAGCAGCGATGGTGGGACTGGGGCCAACGTCCTGACTTTC. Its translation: CASSDGGTGANVLTF.

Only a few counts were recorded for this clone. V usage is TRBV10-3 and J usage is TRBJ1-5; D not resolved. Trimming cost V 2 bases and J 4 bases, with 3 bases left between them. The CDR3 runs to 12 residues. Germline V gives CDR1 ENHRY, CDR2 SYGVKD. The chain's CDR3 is CAISEVNQPQHF. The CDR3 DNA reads TGTGCCATCAGTGAGGTTAATCAGCCCCAGCATTTT.

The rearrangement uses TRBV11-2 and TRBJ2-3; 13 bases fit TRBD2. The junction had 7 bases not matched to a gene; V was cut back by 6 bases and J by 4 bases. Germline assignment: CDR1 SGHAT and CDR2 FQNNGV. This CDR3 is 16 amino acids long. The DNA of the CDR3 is TGTGCCAGCAGGTTCACTAGCGGGAGGGCCTCAGATACGCAGTATTTT. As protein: CASRFTSGRASDTQYF.

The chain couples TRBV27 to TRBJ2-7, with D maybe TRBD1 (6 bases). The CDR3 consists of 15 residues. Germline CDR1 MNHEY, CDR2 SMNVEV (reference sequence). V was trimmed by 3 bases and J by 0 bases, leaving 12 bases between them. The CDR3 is CASSFRTDFSYEQYF. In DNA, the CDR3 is TGTGCCAGCAGTTTCAGGACAGACTTCTCCTACGAGCAGTACTTC.

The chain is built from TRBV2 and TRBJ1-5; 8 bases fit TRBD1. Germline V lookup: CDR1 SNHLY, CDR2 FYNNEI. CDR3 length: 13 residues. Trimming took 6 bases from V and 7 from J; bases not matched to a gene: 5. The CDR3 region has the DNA TGTGCCAGCAGCGGACAGGGCGGGCAGCCCCAGCATTTT. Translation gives CASSGQGGQPQHF.

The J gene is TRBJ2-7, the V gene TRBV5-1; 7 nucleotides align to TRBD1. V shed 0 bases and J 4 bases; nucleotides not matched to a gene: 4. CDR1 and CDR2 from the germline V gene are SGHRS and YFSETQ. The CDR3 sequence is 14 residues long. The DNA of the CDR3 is TGCGCCAGCAGCTTGGCCCTCAGGGGGTACGAGCAGTACTTC. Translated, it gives CASSLALRGYEQYF.

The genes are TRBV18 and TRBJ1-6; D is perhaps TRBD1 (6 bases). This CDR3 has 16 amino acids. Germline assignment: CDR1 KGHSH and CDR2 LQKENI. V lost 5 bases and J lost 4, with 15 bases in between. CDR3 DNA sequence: TGTGCCAGCTCAATTGTTGACAGGACGTATAATTCACCCCTCCACTTT. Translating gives CASSIVDRTYNSPLHF.

CDR3 loop: CASSLWEGGEAFF. In DNA, the CDR3 is TGTGCCAGCAGCCTGTGGGAGGGCGGTGAAGCTTTCTTT. This sequence joins TRBV5-6 and TRBJ1-1; unclear D gene. Trimming cost V 4 bases and J 7 bases, with 14 bases left between them. The germline V gene encodes CDR1 SGHDT and CDR2 YYEEEE. The CDR3 sequence is 13 residues long.

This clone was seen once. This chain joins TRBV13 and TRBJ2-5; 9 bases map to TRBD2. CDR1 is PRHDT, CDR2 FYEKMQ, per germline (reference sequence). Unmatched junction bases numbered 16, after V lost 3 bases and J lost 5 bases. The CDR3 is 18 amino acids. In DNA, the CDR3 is TGTGCCAGCAGCTTTGGGCCCCCGGGCCAGCGGGGGGTGGAGACCCAGTACTTC. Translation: CASSFGPPGQRGVETQYF.

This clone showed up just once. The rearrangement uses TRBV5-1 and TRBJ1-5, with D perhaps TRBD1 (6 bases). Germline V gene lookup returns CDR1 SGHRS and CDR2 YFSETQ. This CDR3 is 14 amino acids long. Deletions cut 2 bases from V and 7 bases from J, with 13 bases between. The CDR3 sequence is CASSFTQGQQPQHF. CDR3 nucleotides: TGCGCCAGCAGCTTCACGCAGGGGCAACAGCCCCAGCATTTT.